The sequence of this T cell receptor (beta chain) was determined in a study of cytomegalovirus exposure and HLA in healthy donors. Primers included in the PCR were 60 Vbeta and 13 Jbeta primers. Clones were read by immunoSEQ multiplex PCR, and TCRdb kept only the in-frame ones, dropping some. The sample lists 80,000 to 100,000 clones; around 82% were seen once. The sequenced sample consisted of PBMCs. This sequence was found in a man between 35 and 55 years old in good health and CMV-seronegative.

Here the CDR3 reads CAARTSGYNEQFF. In DNA form, the CDR3 reads TGTGCCGCCCGGACTAGCGGATACAATGAGCAGTTCTTC. The rearrangement uses TRBV15 and TRBJ2-1; TRBD2 agrees at 10 bases. There are 13 residues in the CDR3. CDR1 LNHNV and CDR2 YYDKDF come from the germline V gene (reference sequence). V was clipped by 11 bases and J by 4 bases; unmatched bases: 5.